The next 7 T cell receptor beta chains were all read from a single sample in a study of shared clonotypes between healthy human individuals. Assay: immunoSEQ multiplex PCR; the TCRdb copy retains only in-frame clones and omits some. This sample carries about 2 million clones, 85% to 95% of them seen once, and the ten largest clones take approximately 0.13%. Sequenced sample: naive CD4+ T cells sorted from blood. Documented subset: CD45RA+ positively selected. These receptors originate from a man younger than 35 in good health.

The J gene is TRBJ2-1, the V gene TRBV6-1, with 7 nucleotides matching TRBD1. Losses at the gene ends were 4 bases for V and 9 bases for J; bases not matched to a gene: 12. CDR1 and CDR2 (germline): MNHNS, SASEGT. This CDR3 comprises 15 residues. The CDR3 loop reads CASSATDRERGEQFF. The CDR3 bases are TGTGCCAGCAGTGCGACCGACAGGGAACGAGGTGAGCAGTTCTTC.

The chain joins TRBV5-6 to TRBJ1-2, with a tentative D call TRBD1 (6 bases). The CDR3 extends over 16 amino acids. V dropped 3 bases and J dropped 2 bases, with 17 bases sitting between them. The germline CDR1 and CDR2 sequences are SGHDT and YYEEEE. The CDR3 reads CASSSTETGQNYGYTF. Written as DNA, the CDR3 is TGTGCCAGCAGCTCGACCGAGACAGGACAAAACTATGGCTACACCTTC.

About this clone itself: The sample contains more than one DNA sequence encoding this CDR3. The chain employs TRBV7-2 and TRBJ2-7, with 9 bases aligning to TRBD1. CDR3 length: 14 residues. V was pared by 3 bases and J by 2 bases, with 2 bases of the junction left unmatched. Germline-derived CDR1 and CDR2 are SGHTA and FQGNSA. CDR3 in DNA: TGTGCCAGCAGCTTGGACAGGGGTCCCTACGAGCAGTACTTC. Protein: CASSLDRGPYEQYF.

V gene TRBV4-3 combines with J gene TRBJ2-7; TRBD2 is a possible D gene (5 bases). In germline, CDR1 is LGHNA, CDR2 YSLEER. Trimming took 2 bases from V and 2 from J, leaving 13 bases between them. The CDR3 contains 15 residues. The DNA for the CDR3 is TGCGCCAGCAGCCAACTTTTCCTAGCCCCCTACGAGCAGTACTTC. Protein: CASSQLFLAPYEQYF.

The rearrangement joins TRBV19 to TRBJ2-5, with 10 bases that match TRBD1. Trimming cost V 5 bases and J 3 bases; bases outside gene matches: 9. This CDR3 region has 16 residues. Germline values: CDR1 LNHDA, CDR2 SQIVND (reference sequence). DNA of the CDR3: TGTGCCAGTAGTCCTAGAGCGGGGACAGGGGAAGAGACCCAGTACTTC. Encoded protein: CASSPRAGTGEETQYF.

V usage is TRBV10-1 and J usage is TRBJ2-1; 7 bases match TRBD2. The ends lost 2 bases at V and 7 bases at J; junction bases unmatched: 2. CDR1 and CDR2 from the germline V gene are WNHNN and SYGVQD (reference sequence). This CDR3 has 13 residues. CDR3 loop: CASSEVRGNEQFF. The CDR3 nucleotides read TGCGCCAGCAGTGAGGTGCGGGGGAATGAGCAGTTCTTC.

This sequence joins TRBV30 and TRBJ2-2; 10 nucleotides line up with TRBD1. The germline V gene has CDR1 GTSNPN and CDR2 SVGIG (reference sequence). V lost 3 bases and J lost 5; bases outside the gene matches: 9. This CDR3 is built from 16 residues. The CDR3 coding sequence is TGTGCCTGGAGCAGGCGTGGGACAGGGGTTACCGGGGAGCTGTTTTTT. It codes for CAWSRRGTGVTGELFF.